The clone carrying this T cell receptor beta chain appeared many times. Its matching antigen is unknown. This specimen comes from a study of molecular identifiers for immune sequencing clone quantification. Study-level findings and limits: The study found clones above 20 RNA copies held over 98% of effector molecules and under 1% in naive cells. Barcodes shared by identical TCR molecules could lead to underestimated sizes of highly expanded clones.

Libraries of naive CD8 T cells were made from about 19,000 to 1,100,000 sorted cells. They used 10%, 30% or 50% RNA. Preparation methods for the bulk TCR libraries were those previously described, with listed TCR primers. Each CDR3 protein is one row after TCRdb ran MiXCR on the PCR reads. Altogether 37,000 or so distinct CDR3 sequences are present, approximately 24% being singletons, with the ten largest covering around 0.97%. The sequencing sample was made of naive CD8+ T cells from blood, with Jurkat cell RNA spiked in. Sample subset: FACS-sorted CD8+CD4-CCR7+CD45RA+ naive T cells. This TCR was sampled from a human donor in good health. Some libraries in this study had Jurkat cell RNA spiked in.

The CDR3 DNA reads as TGTGCCAGCAGTTTCCCGGGACTAGCGGGCTGGTACTTC. Protein product: CASSFPGLAGWYF. The rearrangement uses TRBV27 and TRBJ2-7; TRBD2 matches at 12 bases. Germline lookup yields CDR1 MNHEY and CDR2 SMNVEV (reference sequence). The CDR3 contains 13 residues. Germline trimming cut 3 bases from V and 12 bases from J; bases unmatched to any gene: 6.